These T cell receptor beta chains were read from a single sample in a study of siplizumab effects on memory and regulatory T cells. Clones were sequenced by immunoSEQ multiplex PCR, and TCRdb holds only the in-frame ones, with some missing. This sample has about 50,000 clones, with less than 98% found just once. The sample taken for sequencing was naive CD4+ T cells sorted from blood. These receptor sequences come from a human donor in good health. Each CDR3 is given with its conserved first and last residue. The order of the fields is J gene, V gene, clone size, D gene, CDR3 protein, CDR3 DNA. A D gene is named only where the DNA matches it firmly. The size of a clone is reported for some rows only, either as once, few or many, or as a class for expanded clones.

TRBJ2-7	TRBV2	.	.	CASQGKDTTYEQYF	TGTGCCAGCCAAGGCAAGGACACCACCTACGAGCAGTACTTC
TRBJ2-5	TRBV9	.	.	CASSVAGVALETQYF	TGTGCCAGCAGCGTAGCTGGGGTAGCTCTGGAGACCCAGTACTTC
TRBJ2-7	TRBV7-2	.	TRBD1	CASSHSRGREQYF	TGTGCCAGCAGTCATTCAAGGGGGCGCGAGCAGTACTTC
TRBJ2-2	TRBV27	.	.	CASTRALAGNTGELFF	TGTGCCAGCACCCGAGCGTTGGCAGGAAACACCGGGGAGCTGTTTTTT
TRBJ2-1	TRBV7-3	.	.	CASSFLGRSYNEQFF	TGTGCCAGCAGCTTCCTCGGGCGCTCCTACAATGAGCAGTTCTTC
TRBJ1-5	TRBV18	.	.	CASSPGQANQPQHF	TGTGCCAGCTCACCAGGGCAGGCCAATCAGCCCCAGCATTTT
TRBJ2-4	TRBV6-5	.	.	CASRPRGGSGNIQYF	TGTGCCAGCAGACCTCGCGGGGGCTCGGGAAACATTCAGTACTTC
TRBJ1-3	TRBV7-2	.	.	CASSPGRGGNTIYF	TGTGCCAGCAGCCCAGGTCGAGGGGGAAACACCATATATTTT
TRBJ2-2	TRBV5-8	.	TRBD2	CASSLVFSASGFTGELFF	TGTGCCAGCAGCTTGGTCTTTTCGGCTAGCGGGTTCACCGGGGAGCTGTTTTTT
TRBJ2-5	TRBV30	.	.	CAWRWGSQETQYF	TGTGCCTGGAGATGGGGTTCACAAGAGACCCAGTACTTC
TRBJ1-6	TRBV19	.	TRBD1	CASSGGTGTDTGNSPLHF	TGTGCCAGTAGTGGCGGGACAGGGACAGATACGGGTAATTCACCCCTCCACTTT
TRBJ1-3	TRBV18	.	.	CASSPTGSSGNTIYF	TGTGCCAGCTCACCGACAGGTTCCTCTGGAAACACCATATATTTT
TRBJ2-3	TRBV4-1	.	.	CASSQVLIDTQYF	TGCGCCAGCAGCCAAGTTTTGATAGATACGCAGTATTTT
TRBJ2-7	TRBV4-1	.	.	CASSPPGRVGYEQYF	TGCGCCAGCAGCCCCCCCGGCAGGGTTGGGTACGAGCAGTACTTC
TRBJ2-7	TRBV5-1	.	.	CASSLLSSEDDEQYF	TGCGCCAGCAGCTTGCTTTCTAGCGAGGACGACGAGCAGTACTTC
TRBJ1-5	TRBV6-1	.	.	CASSEARGNQPQHF	TGTGCCAGCAGTGAAGCAAGGGGGAATCAGCCCCAGCATTTT
TRBJ2-3	TRBV2	.	TRBD2	CASSELGGRASTDTQYF	TGTGCCAGCAGTGAACTGGGCGGGAGGGCTAGCACAGATACGCAGTATTTT
TRBJ2-1	TRBV7-2	.	.	CASSLVQLNEQFF	TGTGCCAGCAGCTTAGTTCAGCTCAATGAGCAGTTCTTC
TRBJ2-2	TRBV5-6	.	.	CASSFGNTGEGTGELFF	TGTGCCAGCAGCTTCGGTAACACGGGAGAGGGAACCGGGGAGCTGTTTTTT
TRBJ1-5	TRBV10-1	.	.	CASRPGRLCNQPQHF	TGCGCCAGCAGACCGGGCCGCCTTTGCAATCAGCCCCAGCATTTT
TRBJ1-4	TRBV21-1	once	.	CASSFPGQGAQGEKLFF	TGTGCCAGCAGCTTTCCGGGACAGGGGGCGCAAGGAGAAAAACTGTTTTTT
TRBJ1-5	TRBV5-1	few	.	CASSWLGNQPQHF	TGCGCCAGCAGCTGGCTGGGGAATCAGCCCCAGCATTTT
TRBJ1-1	TRBV7-6	.	.	CASSLATRGVNTEAFF	TGTGCCAGCAGCTTAGCTACGAGGGGAGTGAACACTGAAGCTTTCTTT
TRBJ2-6	TRBV7-3	.	.	CASSSGTRASGANVLTF	TGTGCCAGCAGCTCCGGGACGAGGGCCTCTGGGGCCAACGTCCTGACTTTC
TRBJ1-2	TRBV6-1	.	.	CASAFQNYGYTF	TGTGCCAGCGCTTTTCAGAACTATGGCTACACCTTC
TRBJ1-1	TRBV6-5	.	.	CASSYGAVRMNTEAFF	TGTGCCAGCAGTTACGGCGCAGTCAGGATGAACACTGAAGCTTTCTTT
TRBJ2-5	TRBV7-7	.	.	CASSLGGQETQYF	TGTGCTAGCAGTCTAGGGGGTCAGGAGACCCAGTACTTC
TRBJ2-5	TRBV7-9	.	.	CASRAGLRETQYF	TGTGCCAGCAGAGCAGGGCTGCGAGAGACCCAGTACTTC
TRBJ2-7	TRBV6-5	.	.	CASRGYHYEQYF	TGTGCCAGCAGAGGGTATCACTACGAGCAGTACTTC
TRBJ1-1	TRBV7-9	.	.	CASSRGDVRGTEAFF	TGTGCCAGCAGCCGGGGGGATGTGAGGGGCACTGAAGCTTTCTTT
TRBJ2-1	TRBV4-3	.	TRBD2	CASSQVTSGMTKNEQFF	TGCGCCAGCAGCCAAGTCACTAGCGGCATGACCAAGAATGAGCAGTTCTTC
TRBJ2-1	TRBV27	.	.	CASSGAFLTAYNEQFF	TGTGCCAGCAGTGGCGCCTTTCTTACCGCCTACAATGAGCAGTTCTTC
TRBJ2-4	TRBV27	.	.	CASSSTRAKNIQYF	TGTGCCAGCAGCTCCACCCGAGCCAAAAACATTCAGTACTTC
TRBJ1-4	TRBV5-1	.	TRBD1	CASSYRGDRTAEKLFF	TGCGCCAGCAGCTACAGGGGAGACAGGACGGCGGAAAAACTGTTTTTT
TRBJ2-1	TRBV7-9	.	.	CASTRTTVNEQFF	TGTGCCAGCACCAGGACCACCGTCAATGAGCAGTTCTTC